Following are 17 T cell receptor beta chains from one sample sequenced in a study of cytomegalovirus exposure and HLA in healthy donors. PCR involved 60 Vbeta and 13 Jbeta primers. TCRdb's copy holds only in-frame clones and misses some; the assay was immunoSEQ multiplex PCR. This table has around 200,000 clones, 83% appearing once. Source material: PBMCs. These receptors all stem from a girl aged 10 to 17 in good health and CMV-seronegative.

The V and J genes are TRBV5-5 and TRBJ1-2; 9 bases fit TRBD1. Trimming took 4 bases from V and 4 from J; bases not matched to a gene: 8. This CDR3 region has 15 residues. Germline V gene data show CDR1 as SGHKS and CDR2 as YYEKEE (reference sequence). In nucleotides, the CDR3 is TGTGCCAGCAGCCCGGGACAGGGAAACTTCTATGGCTACACCTTC. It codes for CASSPGQGNFYGYTF.

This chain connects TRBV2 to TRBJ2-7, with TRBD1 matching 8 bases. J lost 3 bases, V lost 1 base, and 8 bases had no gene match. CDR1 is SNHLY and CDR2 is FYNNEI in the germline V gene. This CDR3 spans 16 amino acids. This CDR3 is CASSEVTGDALYEQYF. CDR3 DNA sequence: TGTGCCAGCAGTGAAGTGACAGGGGACGCCCTCTACGAGCAGTACTTC.

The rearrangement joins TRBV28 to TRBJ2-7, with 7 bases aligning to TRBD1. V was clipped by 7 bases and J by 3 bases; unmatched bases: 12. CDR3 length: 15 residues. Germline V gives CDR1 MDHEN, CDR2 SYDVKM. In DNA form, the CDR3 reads TGTGCCAGCATCACACCCCGACAGGGTCGCTACGAGCAGTACTTC. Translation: CASITPRQGRYEQYF. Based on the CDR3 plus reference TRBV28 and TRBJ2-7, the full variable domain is DVKVTQSSRYLVKRTGEKVFLECVQDMDHENMFWYRQDPGLGLRLIYFSYDVKMKEKGDIPEGYSVSREKKERFSLILESASTNQTSMYLCASITPRQGRYEQYFGPGTRLTVT.

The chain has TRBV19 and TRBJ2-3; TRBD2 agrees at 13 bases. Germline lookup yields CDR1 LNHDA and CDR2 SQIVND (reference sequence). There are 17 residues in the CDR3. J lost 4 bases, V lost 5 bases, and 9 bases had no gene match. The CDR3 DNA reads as TGTGCCAGTAGTTTCGGACTAGCGGGAGAGAGGGCAGATACGCAGTATTTT. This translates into CASSFGLAGERADTQYF.

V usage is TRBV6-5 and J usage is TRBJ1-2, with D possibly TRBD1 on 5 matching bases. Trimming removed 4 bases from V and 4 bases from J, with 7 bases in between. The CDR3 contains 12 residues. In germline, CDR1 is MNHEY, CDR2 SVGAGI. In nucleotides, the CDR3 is TGTGCCAGCAGTTCCGACAGCTATGGCTACACCTTC. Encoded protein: CASSSDSYGYTF.

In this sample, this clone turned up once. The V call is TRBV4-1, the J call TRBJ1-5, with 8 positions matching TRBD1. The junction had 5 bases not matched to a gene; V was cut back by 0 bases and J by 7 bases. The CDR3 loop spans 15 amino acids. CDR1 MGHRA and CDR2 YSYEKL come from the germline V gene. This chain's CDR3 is CASSQDPGGRQPQHF. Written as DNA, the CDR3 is TGCGCCAGCAGCCAAGATCCAGGGGGCCGACAGCCCCAGCATTTT.

CDR3 loop: CASREGPLSSYEQYF. CDR3 sequence (DNA): TGTGCCAGTAGGGAGGGACCACTCAGCTCCTACGAGCAGTACTTC. The chain employs TRBV28 and TRBJ2-7; 7 bases map to TRBD2. Unmatched junction bases numbered 11, after V lost 9 bases and J lost 0 bases. The CDR3 runs to 15 residues. Looked up from germline, CDR1 is MDHEN and CDR2 is SYDVKM.

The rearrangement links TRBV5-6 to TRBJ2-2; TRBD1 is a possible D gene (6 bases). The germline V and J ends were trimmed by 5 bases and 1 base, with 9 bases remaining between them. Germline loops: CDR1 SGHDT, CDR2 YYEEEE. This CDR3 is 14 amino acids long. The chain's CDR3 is CASSPGQNTGELFF. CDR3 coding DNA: TGTGCCAGCAGTCCGGGACAGAACACCGGGGAGCTGTTTTTT.

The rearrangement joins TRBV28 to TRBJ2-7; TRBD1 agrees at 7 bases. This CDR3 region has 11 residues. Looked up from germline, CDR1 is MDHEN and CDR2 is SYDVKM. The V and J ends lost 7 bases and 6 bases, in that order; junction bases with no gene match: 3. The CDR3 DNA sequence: TGTGCCAGCAAGGGGGCGGTCGAGCAGTACTTC. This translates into CASKGAVEQYF.

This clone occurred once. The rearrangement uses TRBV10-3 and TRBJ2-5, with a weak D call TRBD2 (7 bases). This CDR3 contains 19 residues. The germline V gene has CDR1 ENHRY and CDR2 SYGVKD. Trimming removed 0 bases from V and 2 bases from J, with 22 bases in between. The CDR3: CAISESGRGGGTAQETQYF. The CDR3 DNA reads TGTGCCATCAGTGAGTCGGGCAGAGGGGGAGGGACGGCACAAGAGACCCAGTACTTC.

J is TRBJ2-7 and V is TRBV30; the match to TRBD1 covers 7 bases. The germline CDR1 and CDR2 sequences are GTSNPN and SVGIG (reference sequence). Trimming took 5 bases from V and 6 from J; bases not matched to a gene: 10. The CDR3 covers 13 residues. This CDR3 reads CAWDVIRDSEQYF. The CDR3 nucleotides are TGTGCCTGGGATGTTATACGGGACAGCGAGCAGTACTTC.

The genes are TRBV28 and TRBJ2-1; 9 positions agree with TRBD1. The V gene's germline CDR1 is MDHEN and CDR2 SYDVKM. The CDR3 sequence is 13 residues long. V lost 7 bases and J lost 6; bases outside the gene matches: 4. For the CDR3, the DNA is TGTGCCAGCATAGAGACAGGGGGCAATGAGCAGTTCTTC. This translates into CASIETGGNEQFF. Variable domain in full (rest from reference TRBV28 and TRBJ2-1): DVKVTQSSRYLVKRTGEKVFLECVQDMDHENMFWYRQDPGLGLRLIYFSYDVKMKEKGDIPEGYSVSREKKERFSLILESASTNQTSMYLCASIETGGNEQFFGPGTRLTVL.

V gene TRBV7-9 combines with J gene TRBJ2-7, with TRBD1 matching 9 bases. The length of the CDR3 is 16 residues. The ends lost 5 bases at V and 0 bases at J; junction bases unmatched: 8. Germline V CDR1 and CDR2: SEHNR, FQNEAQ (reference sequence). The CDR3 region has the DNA TGTGCCAGCAGCGAGAAGCGGGACAGGGACTCCTACGAGCAGTACTTC. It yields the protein CASSEKRDRDSYEQYF.

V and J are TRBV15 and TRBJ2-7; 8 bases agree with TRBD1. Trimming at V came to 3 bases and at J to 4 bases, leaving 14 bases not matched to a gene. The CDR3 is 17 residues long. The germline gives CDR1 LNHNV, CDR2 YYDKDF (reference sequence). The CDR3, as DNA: TGTGCCACCAGCAGGGGCGTGGGAGGACAGGGCCGATACGAGCAGTACTTC. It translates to CATSRGVGGQGRYEQYF.

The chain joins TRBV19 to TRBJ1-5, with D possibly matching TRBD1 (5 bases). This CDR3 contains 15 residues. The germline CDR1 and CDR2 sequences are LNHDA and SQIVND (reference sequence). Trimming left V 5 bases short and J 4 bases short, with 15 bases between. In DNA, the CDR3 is TGTGCCAGTAGTTCGCAGGGAAGGGCGAATCAGCCCCAGCATTTT. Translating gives CASSSQGRANQPQHF.

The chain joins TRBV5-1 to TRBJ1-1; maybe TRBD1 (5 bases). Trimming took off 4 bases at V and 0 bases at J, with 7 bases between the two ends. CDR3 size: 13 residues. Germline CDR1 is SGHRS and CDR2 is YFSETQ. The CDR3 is CASSTGMNTEAFF. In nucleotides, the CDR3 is TGCGCCAGCAGCACAGGCATGAACACTGAAGCTTTCTTT.

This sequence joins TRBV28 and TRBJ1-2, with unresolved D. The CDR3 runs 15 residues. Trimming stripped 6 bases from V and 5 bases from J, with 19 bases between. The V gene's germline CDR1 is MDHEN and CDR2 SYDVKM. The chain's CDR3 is CASSSIGGGYYGYTF. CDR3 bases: TGTGCCAGCAGCTCGATCGGAGGAGGATATTATGGCTACACCTTC.